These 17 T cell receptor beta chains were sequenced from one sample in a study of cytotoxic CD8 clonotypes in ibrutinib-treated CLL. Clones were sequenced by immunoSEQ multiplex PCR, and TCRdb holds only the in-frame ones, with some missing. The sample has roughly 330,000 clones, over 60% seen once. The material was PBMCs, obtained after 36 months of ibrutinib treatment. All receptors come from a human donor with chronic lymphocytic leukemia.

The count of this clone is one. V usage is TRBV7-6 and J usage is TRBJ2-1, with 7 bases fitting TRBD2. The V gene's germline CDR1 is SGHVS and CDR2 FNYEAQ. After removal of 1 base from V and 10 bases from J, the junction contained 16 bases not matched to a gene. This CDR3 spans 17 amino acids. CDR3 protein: CASSLGGSGPVVIEQFF. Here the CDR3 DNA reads TGTGCCAGCAGCTTAGGTGGTAGCGGGCCCGTTGTTATCGAGCAGTTCTTC.

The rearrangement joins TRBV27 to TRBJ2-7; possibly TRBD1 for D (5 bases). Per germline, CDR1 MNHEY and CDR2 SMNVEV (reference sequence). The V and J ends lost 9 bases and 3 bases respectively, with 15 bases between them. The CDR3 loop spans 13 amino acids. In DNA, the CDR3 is TGTGCCAGGCTCAGGGATTACGACTACGAGCAGTACTTC. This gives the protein CARLRDYDYEQYF.

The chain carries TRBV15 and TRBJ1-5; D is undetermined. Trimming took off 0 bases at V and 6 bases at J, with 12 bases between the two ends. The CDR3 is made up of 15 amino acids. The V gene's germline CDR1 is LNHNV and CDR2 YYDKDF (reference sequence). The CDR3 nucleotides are TGTGCCACCAGCAGAGATCGTGGCAGAATTCAGCCCCAGCATTTT. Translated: CATSRDRGRIQPQHF.

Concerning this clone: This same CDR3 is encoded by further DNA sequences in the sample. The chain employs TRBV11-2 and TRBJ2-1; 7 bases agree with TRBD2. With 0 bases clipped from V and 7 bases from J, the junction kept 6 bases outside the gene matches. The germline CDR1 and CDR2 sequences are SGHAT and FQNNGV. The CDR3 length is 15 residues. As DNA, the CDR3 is TGTGCCAGCAGCTTAGATTGGGCTAGCGGTAATGAGCAGTTCTTC. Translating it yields CASSLDWASGNEQFF.

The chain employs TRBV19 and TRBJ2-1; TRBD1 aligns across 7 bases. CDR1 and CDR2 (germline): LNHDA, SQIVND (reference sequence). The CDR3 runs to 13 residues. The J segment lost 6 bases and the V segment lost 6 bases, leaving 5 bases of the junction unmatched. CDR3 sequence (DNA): TGTGCCAGTAGCGTACAGGGGATCAATGAGCAGTTCTTC. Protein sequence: CASSVQGINEQFF.

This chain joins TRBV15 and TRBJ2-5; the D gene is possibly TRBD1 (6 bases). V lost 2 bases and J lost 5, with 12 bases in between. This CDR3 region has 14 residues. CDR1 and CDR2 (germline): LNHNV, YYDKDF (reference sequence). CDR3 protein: CATSRPGVSETQYF. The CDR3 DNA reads TGTGCCACCAGCAGACCAGGGGTGTCGGAGACCCAGTACTTC.

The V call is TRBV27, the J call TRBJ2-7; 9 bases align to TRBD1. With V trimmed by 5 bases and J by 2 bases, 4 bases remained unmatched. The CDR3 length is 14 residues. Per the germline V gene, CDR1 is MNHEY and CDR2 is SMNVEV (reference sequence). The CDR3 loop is CASSRTGVPYEQYF. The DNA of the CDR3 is TGTGCCAGCAGTCGGACAGGGGTTCCCTACGAGCAGTACTTC.

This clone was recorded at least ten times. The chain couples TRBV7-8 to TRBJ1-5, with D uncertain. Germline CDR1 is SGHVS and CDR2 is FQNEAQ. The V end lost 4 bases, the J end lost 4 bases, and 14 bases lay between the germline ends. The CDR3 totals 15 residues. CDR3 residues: CASSSIRDLNQPQHF. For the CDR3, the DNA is TGTGCCAGCAGCTCCATCCGGGATCTGAATCAGCCCCAGCATTTT.

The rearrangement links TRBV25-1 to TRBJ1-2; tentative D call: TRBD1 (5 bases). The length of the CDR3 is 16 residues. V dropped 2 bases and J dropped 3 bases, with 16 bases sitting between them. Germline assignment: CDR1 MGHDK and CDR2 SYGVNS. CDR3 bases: TGTGCCAGCAGTGAAACCGGGTCGGGAGGGGACTATGGCTACACCTTC. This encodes CASSETGSGGDYGYTF.

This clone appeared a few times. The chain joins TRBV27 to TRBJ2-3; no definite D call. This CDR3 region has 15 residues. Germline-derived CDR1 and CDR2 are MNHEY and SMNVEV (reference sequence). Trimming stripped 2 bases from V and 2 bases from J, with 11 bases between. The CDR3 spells CASSLVSHFTDTQYF. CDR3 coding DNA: TGTGCCAGCAGTTTAGTCTCACACTTCACAGATACGCAGTATTTT.

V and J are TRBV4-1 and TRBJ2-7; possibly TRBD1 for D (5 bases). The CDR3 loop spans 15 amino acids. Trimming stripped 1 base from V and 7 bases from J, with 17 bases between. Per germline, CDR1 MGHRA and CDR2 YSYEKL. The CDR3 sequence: CASSQGGLGLEEQYF. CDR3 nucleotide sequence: TGCGCCAGCAGCCAAGGTGGGTTGGGGCTAGAAGAGCAGTACTTC.

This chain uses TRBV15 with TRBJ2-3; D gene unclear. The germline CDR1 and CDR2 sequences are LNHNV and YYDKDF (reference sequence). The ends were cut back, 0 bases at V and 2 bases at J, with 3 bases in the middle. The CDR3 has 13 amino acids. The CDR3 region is CATSREYTDTQYF. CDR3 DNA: TGTGCCACCAGCAGAGAATACACAGATACGCAGTATTTT.

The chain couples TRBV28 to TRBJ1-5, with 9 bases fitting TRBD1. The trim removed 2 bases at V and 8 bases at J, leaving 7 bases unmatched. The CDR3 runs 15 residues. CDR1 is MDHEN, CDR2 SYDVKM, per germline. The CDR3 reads CASSLNRGRVEPQHF. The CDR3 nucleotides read TGTGCCAGCAGTTTAAACAGGGGGCGGGTGGAGCCCCAGCATTTT.

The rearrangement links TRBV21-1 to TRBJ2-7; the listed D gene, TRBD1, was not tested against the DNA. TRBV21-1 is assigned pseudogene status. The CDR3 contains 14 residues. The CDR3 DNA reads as TGTGCCAGCAGCACGCAAGGGGGCGTCCACGAGCAGTACTTC. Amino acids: CASSTQGGVHEQYF.

The CDR3 protein is CSVDALAGLGSEQFF. CDR3 coding DNA: TGCAGCGTTGACGCACTAGCTGGGTTAGGTAGTGAGCAGTTCTTC. This chain uses TRBV29-1 with TRBJ2-1, with D perhaps matching TRBD2 (6 bases). Trimming took 3 bases from V and 9 from J, leaving 21 bases between them. The CDR3 is 15 residues long. CDR1 is SQVTM and CDR2 is ANQGSEA in the germline V gene.

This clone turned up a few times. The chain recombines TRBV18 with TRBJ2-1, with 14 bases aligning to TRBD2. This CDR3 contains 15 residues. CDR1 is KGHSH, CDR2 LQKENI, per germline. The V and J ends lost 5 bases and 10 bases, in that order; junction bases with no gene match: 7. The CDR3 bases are TGTGCCAGCTCAGCGACTAGCGGGGGGGCTGAAGAGCAGTTCTTC. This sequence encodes CASSATSGGAEEQFF.

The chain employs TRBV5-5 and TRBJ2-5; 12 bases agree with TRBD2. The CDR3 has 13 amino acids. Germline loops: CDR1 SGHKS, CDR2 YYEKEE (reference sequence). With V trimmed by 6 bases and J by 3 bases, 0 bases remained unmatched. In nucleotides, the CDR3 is TGTGCCAGCACTAGCGGGGGGGAAGAGACCCAGTACTTC. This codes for CASTSGGEETQYF.